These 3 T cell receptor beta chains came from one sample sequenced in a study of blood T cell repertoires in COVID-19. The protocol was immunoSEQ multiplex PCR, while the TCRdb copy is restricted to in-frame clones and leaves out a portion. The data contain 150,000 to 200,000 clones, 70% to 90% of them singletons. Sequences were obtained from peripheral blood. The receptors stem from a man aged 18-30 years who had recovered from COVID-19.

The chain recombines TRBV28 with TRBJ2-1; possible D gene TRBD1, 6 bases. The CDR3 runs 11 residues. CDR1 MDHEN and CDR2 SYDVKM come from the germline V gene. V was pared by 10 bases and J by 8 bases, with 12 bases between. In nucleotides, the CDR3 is TGTGCCATACTACAGGGTCATGAGCAGTTCTTC. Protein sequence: CAILQGHEQFF.

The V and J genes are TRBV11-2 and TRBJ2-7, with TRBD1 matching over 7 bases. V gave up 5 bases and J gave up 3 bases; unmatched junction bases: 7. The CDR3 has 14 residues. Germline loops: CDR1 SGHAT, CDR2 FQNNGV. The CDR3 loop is CASSQGRDSYEQYF. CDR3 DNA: TGTGCCAGCAGCCAAGGCCGGGACAGCTACGAGCAGTACTTC.

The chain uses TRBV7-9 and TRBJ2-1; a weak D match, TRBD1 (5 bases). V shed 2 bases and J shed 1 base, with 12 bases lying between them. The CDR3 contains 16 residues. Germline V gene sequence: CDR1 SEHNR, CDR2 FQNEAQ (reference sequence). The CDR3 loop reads CASSLLGQGSYNEQFF. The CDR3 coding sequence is TGTGCCAGCAGCTTACTCGGTCAGGGATCCTACAATGAGCAGTTCTTC.